This record covers a single T cell receptor (beta chain). This clone showed up just once. The antigen it binds to is not known. Base qualities are not recorded, but no much larger clone differs from it by a single base. In Seattle, one collaborating source enrolled patients while the infection was active and tracked those patients longitudinally over the course of disease. The collaborating institutions used their own protocols to collect whole blood in K2EDTA tubes. For TCRbeta analysis, collaborators shipped samples in one of three forms: frozen whole blood, isolated PBMCs, or DNA extracted from either of those sample types. The immunoSEQ Assay, a bias-controlled multiplex PCR, was used to amplify TCRbeta CDR3 regions from genomic DNA. Regarding the original processing steps: The number of nucleated cells in each sample was estimated from the amplification of reference gene primers within the assay. Sequence reads were collapsed and filtered to measure the absolute abundance of every unique TCRbeta CDR3 rearrangement. For each sample, productive Simpson clonality was calculated as the square root of Simpson's diversity index over productive rearrangements. TCRdb took this table from immuneACCESS and kept in-frame rearrangements with V and J called. Such tables lack part of the clones; where checked against another copy, unresolved V genes explain under half of the gap, and the rest is unexplained. That table gives V, J and clone size, and the DNA gave D and trimming. The sample yields some 99,000 clones; about 90% were counted once. Around 4.3% of the sample belongs to the ten largest clones.

The record originates from a study of blood T cell repertoires in COVID-19 (dated by TCRdb to the early 2020s). Describing the broader study: Samples covering the acute and convalescent phases of COVID-19 were provided by collaborators in the United States, Italy and Spain. The prospective study material was composed of cDNA or gDNA derived from T cells, B-cell-depleted T cells, or PBMCs. Deeply sampled blood TCRbeta repertoires from subjects exposed to, actively infected with, or recovered from COVID-19 were included in the dataset. The repertoires were released in a freely available public database intended as a resource for research on the immune response to SARS-CoV-2. The samples were drawn from the first 160 participants of the ongoing ImmuneRACE study and from 1,254 subjects provided by 6 global collaborators. Sample metadata almost always included a de-identified subject ID, COVID-19 status, age in years and sex. Where available, HLA class I and class II types were taken from metadata supplied by the sample provider and were not determined by assay-based typing. The paper as a whole reports these results and caveats: Clinical and demographic metadata were provided uncurated, with the amount varying by source and participant.

CDR1 MNHEY and CDR2 SVGAGI were looked up in the germline V gene. The CDR3 has 12 amino acids, counting the end cysteine and phenylalanine. The kept DNA is CDR3 alone, 36 bases in frame from the first base. The junction shows trimming of 5 bases on V and 8 bases on J, plus 9 bases between the germline ends. The chain employs TRBV6-5 and TRBJ1-4; the best D guess is TRBD1, with 6 bases matching. The receptor's source is a human donor with COVID-19, enrolled during active disease. The donor label of this sample is uncertain. The sequenced material came from peripheral blood. Here the CDR3 is given as CASSPRGEKLFF. The nucleotide sequence reads as follows: TGTGCCAGCAGTCCCAGGGGAGAAAAACTGTTTTTT.